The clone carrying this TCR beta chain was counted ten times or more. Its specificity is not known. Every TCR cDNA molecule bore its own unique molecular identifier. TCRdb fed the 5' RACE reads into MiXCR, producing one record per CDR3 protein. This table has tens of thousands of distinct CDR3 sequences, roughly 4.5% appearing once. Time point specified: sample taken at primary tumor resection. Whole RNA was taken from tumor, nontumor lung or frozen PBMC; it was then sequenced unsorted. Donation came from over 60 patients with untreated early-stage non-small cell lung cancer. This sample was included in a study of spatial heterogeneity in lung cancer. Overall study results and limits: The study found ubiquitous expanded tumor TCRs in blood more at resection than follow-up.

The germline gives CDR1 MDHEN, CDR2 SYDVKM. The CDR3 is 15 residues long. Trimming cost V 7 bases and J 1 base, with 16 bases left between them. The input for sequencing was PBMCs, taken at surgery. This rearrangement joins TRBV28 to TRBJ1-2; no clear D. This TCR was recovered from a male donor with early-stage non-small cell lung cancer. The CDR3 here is CASTGSERVNYGYTF. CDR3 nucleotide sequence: TGTGCCAGCACCGGAAGCGAAAGGGTTAACTATGGCTACACCTTC.